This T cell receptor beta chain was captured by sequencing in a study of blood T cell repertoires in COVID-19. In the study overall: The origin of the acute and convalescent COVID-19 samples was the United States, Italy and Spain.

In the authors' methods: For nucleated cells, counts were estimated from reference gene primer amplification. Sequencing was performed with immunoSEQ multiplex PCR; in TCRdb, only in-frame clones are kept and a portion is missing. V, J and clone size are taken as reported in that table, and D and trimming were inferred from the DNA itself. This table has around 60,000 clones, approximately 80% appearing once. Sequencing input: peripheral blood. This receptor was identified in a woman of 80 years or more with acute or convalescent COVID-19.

CDR3 nucleotides: TGTGCCAGAACCGGGACTACCTACACCGGGGAGCTGTTTTTT. It codes for CARTGTTYTGELFF. This chain links TRBV2 with TRBJ2-2; 7 nucleotides line up with TRBD2. This CDR3 region has 14 residues. V lost 9 bases, J lost 3 bases, and 7 bases stayed unmatched. Germline V gives CDR1 SNHLY, CDR2 FYNNEI.